This T cell receptor (beta chain) appears in the sequencing data of a study of T-cell reconstitution after alpha-beta-depleted transplantation in children. Worth noting for this clonotype: The target antigen is unknown. At one boundary the junction diverges from the germline segment, which might be a read error.

Germline CDR1 SGHTA, CDR2 FQGNSA. The CDR3 contains 15 residues. Points from the study as a whole: T-cell counts and diversity were attributed mostly to newly produced T cells one year after transplant. The origin of alpha-beta T cells about two months after transplant was reportedly several hundred expanded graft clones. Surviving recipient T cells and thymic progenitors underlay high day-60 TCRbeta diversity in some patients.

Unique molecular identifiers tagged the TCRbeta library. In TCRdb, the PCR reads were re-called with MiXCR into one record per CDR3 protein. The sample carries hundreds of thousands of distinct CDR3 sequences, roughly 13% recorded once. The chain couples TRBV7-2 to TRBJ2-3; 8 nucleotides align to TRBD1. Material: PBMCs, mostly from graft donor cells, obtained 360 days after TCRalphabeta/CD19-depleted stem cell transplant. The receptor was derived from a male patient between 5 and 17 years old who had a stem cell transplant for acute myeloid leukemia, so the T cells may come from the graft donor. This chain's CDR3 is CASSSKDRDEDMQYF. CDR3 in DNA: TGTGCCAGCAGCTCAAAGGACAGGGATGAGGATATGCAGTATTTT.